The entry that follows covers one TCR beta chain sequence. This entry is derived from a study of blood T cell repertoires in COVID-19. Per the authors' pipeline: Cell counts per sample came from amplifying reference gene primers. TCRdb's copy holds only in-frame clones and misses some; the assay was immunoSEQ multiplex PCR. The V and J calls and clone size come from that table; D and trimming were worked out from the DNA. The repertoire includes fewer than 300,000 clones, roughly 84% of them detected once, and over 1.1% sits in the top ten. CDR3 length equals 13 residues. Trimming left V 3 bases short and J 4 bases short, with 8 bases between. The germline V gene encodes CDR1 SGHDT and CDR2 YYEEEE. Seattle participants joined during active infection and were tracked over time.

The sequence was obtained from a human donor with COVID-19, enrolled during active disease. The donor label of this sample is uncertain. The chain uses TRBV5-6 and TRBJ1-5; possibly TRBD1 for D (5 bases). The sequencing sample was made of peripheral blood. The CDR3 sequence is CASSSGGNQPQHF. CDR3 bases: TGTGCCAGCAGCTCGGGGGGTAATCAGCCCCAGCATTTT.